The T cell receptor (beta chain) under discussion was sequenced for a study of chemoradiotherapy in HPV16-positive cancers. V shed 2 bases, J shed 5 bases, and the junction held 7 bases outside the gene matches. Germline V gene sequence: CDR1 SEHNR, CDR2 FQNEAQ (reference sequence). This CDR3 has 15 residues. A single count supports this clone. The method was immunoSEQ multiplex PCR; TCRdb's version includes in-frame clones alone and lacks a portion of them. In the table there are fewer than 40,000 clones, around 93% of which are singletons. The J gene is TRBJ1-2, the V gene TRBV7-9; 8 positions match TRBD1. Sample: blood, taken from a patient who underwent chemoradiotherapy. The receptor comes from a human donor with HPV-associated anogenital cancer. This CDR3 reads CASSLRAGGEYGYTF. The CDR3 nucleotides are TGTGCCAGCAGCTTAAGGGCAGGGGGCGAGTATGGCTACACCTTC.